The 25 T cell receptor beta chains reported below all come from one sample, sequenced in a study of T cell changes during pregnancy in multiple sclerosis. Profiled with immunoSEQ multiplex PCR; TCRdb holds only in-frame clones, not every one. The sample holds around 66,000 clones, 91% seen once. Sequenced here: peripheral blood, sampled after pregnancy. These receptors all stem from a female donor in good health, enrolled as a control in a pregnancy study.

The V gene is TRBV6-5, the J gene TRBJ1-2; 8 bases are shared with TRBD1. CDR3 length: 13 amino acids. The trim removed 6 bases at V and 5 bases at J, leaving 5 bases unmatched. The germline gives CDR1 MNHEY, CDR2 SVGAGI. The CDR3 DNA is TGTGCCAGCAGCCGGGGACAGGAGTATGGCTACACCTTC. Protein: CASSRGQEYGYTF.

This chain links TRBV2 with TRBJ1-2, with 7 nucleotides matching TRBD1. V shed 1 base, J shed 5 bases, and the junction held 10 bases outside the gene matches. This CDR3 contains 16 residues. Per germline, CDR1 SNHLY and CDR2 FYNNEI. CDR3 in DNA: TGTGCCAGCAGTGAAGGAGGGGGCAGGGGTACTTATGGCTACACCTTC. Its translation is CASSEGGGRGTYGYTF.

This chain uses TRBV27 with TRBJ1-6; TRBD1 aligns across 7 bases. After removal of 8 bases from V and 0 bases from J, the junction contained 7 bases not matched to a gene. Germline loops: CDR1 MNHEY, CDR2 SMNVEV (reference sequence). This CDR3 region has 16 residues. In nucleotides, the CDR3 is TGTGCCAGCCGTAACAAGGGGGCCTCCTATAATTCACCCCTCCACTTT. This codes for CASRNKGASYNSPLHF.

This chain joins TRBV25-1 and TRBJ2-1, with D possibly matching TRBD2 (6 bases). Germline V gene data show CDR1 as MGHDK and CDR2 as SYGVNS. Between the trimmed V and J ends, which lost 2 bases and 3 bases, there was a span of 8 bases. The CDR3 length is 14 residues. In nucleotides, the CDR3 is TGTGCCAGCAGTGAAACGGGAGTCTACAATGAGCAGTTCTTC. Amino acid sequence: CASSETGVYNEQFF.

The chain employs TRBV6-5 and TRBJ2-7; 8 nucleotides agree with TRBD1. J lost 4 bases, V lost 2 bases, and 4 bases had no gene match. The germline V gene encodes CDR1 MNHEY and CDR2 SVGAGI. The CDR3 covers 14 residues. The CDR3 reads CASSYGTGAYEQYF. The DNA of the CDR3 is TGTGCCAGCAGTTACGGGACAGGAGCTTACGAGCAGTACTTC.

The V and J genes are TRBV5-8 and TRBJ2-5, with D possibly being TRBD2 (5 bases). Germline CDR1 and CDR2: SGHTS and YDEGEE. The CDR3 is 14 residues long. V lost 2 bases and J lost 2, with 10 bases in between. The CDR3 here is CASSFGVGQETQYF. As DNA, the CDR3 is TGTGCCAGCAGCTTCGGGGTGGGACAAGAGACCCAGTACTTC. Combining the CDR3 with reference TRBV5-8 and TRBJ2-5 gives the whole variable domain EAGVTQSPTHLIKTRGQQATLRCSPISGHTSVYWYQQALGLGLQFLLWYDEGEERNRGNFPPRFSGRQFPNYSSELNVNALELEDSALYLCASSFGVGQETQYFGPGTRLLVL.

A note on this clone: At one end, the junction sequence differs from germline, possibly due to a read error. The J gene is TRBJ1-5, the V gene TRBV15; 9 bases agree with TRBD1. The CDR3 is 15 residues long. The germline V gene encodes CDR1 LNHNV and CDR2 YYDKDF (reference sequence). The CDR3: CAASRSTGGVQPQHF. The DNA for the CDR3 is TGTGCCGCCAGCAGATCCACAGGGGGCGTACAGCCCCAGCATTTT.

This chain uses TRBV5-1 with TRBJ1-1, with 10 positions matching TRBD1. This CDR3 has 14 residues. The V gene's germline CDR1 is SGHRS and CDR2 YFSETQ. V was clipped by 2 bases and J by 5 bases; unmatched bases: 3. In DNA form, the CDR3 reads TGCGCCAGCAGCTTAGGACAGGGGGGGACTGAAGCTTTCTTT. The encoded protein is CASSLGQGGTEAFF.

This rearrangement joins TRBV5-6 to TRBJ2-5, with TRBD1 identical over 7 bases. CDR1 is SGHDT and CDR2 is YYEEEE in the germline V gene. J lost 3 bases, V lost 4 bases, and 3 bases had no gene match. The CDR3 covers 13 residues. The CDR3 region has the DNA TGTGCCAGCAGCATCGGGACAGAAGAGACCCAGTACTTC. It specifies CASSIGTEETQYF.

This chain links TRBV5-8 with TRBJ2-7; D may be TRBD1 (6 bases). The CDR3 runs 14 residues. V was trimmed by 5 bases and J by 1 base, leaving 13 bases between them. Germline lookup yields CDR1 SGHTS and CDR2 YDEGEE. The chain's CDR3 is CASRGTGRSYEQYF. In nucleotides, the CDR3 is TGTGCCAGCAGGGGCACAGGGAGATCCTACGAGCAGTACTTC.

The chain recombines TRBV11-2 with TRBJ1-6, with TRBD1 identical over 8 bases. The ends lost 1 base at V and 5 bases at J; junction bases unmatched: 7. The CDR3 has 17 residues. The germline CDR1 and CDR2 sequences are SGHAT and FQNNGV. DNA of the CDR3: TGTGCCAGCAGCTTAGGCGGCAGGGGGCCCCATAATTCACCCCTCCACTTT. Protein: CASSLGGRGPHNSPLHF.

This clone showed up just a few times. The rearrangement links TRBV30 to TRBJ1-6; TRBD1 agrees at 7 bases. V dropped 2 bases and J dropped 11; count of bases not matched to a gene: 9. This CDR3 is built from 14 residues. Germline lookup yields CDR1 GTSNPN and CDR2 SVGIG (reference sequence). The CDR3 loop reads CAWSTGTELAPLHF. The CDR3 coding sequence is TGTGCCTGGAGTACCGGGACAGAGTTAGCACCCCTCCACTTT.

The chain combines TRBV7-9 with TRBJ1-1; D unresolved. Trimming took 2 bases from V and 6 from J, leaving 19 bases between them. Germline CDR1 is SEHNR and CDR2 is FQNEAQ (reference sequence). The CDR3 covers 16 residues. The CDR3 DNA follows: TGTGCCAGCAGCTTATTTCGAGGGATGGCAGGATCTGAAGCTTTCTTT. This encodes CASSLFRGMAGSEAFF. The whole variable domain, filled in from reference TRBV7-9 and TRBJ1-1, reads DTGVSQNPRHKITKRGQNVTFRCDPISEHNRLYWYRQTLGQGPEFLTYFQNEAQLEKSRLLSDRFSAERPKGSFSTLEIQRTEQGDSAMYLCASSLFRGMAGSEAFFGQGTRLTVV.

The chain links TRBV18 to TRBJ1-5, with D uncertain. Trimming stripped 6 bases from V and 0 bases from J, with 12 bases between. The V gene's germline CDR1 is KGHSH and CDR2 LQKENI. This CDR3 is built from 15 residues. As DNA, the CDR3 is TGTGCCAGCTCCCTGTCCGGGAATAGCAATCAGCCCCAGCATTTT. This codes for CASSLSGNSNQPQHF. Supplemented by reference TRBV18 and TRBJ1-5, the full variable domain reads NAGVMQNPRHLVRRRGQEARLRCSPMKGHSHVYWYRQLPEEGLKFMVYLQKENIIDESGMPKERFSAEFPKEGPSILRIQQVVRGDSAAYFCASSLSGNSNQPQHFGDGTRLSIL.

The J gene is TRBJ2-5, the V gene TRBV7-6, with D perhaps matching TRBD1 (5 bases). The CDR3 runs to 13 residues. The V and J ends lost 1 base and 9 bases respectively, with 12 bases between them. Germline V gene lookup returns CDR1 SGHVS and CDR2 FNYEAQ. DNA for the CDR3: TGTGCCAGCAGCTTAGTTCAGGGTGGGGCCCAGTACTTC. Its translation: CASSLVQGGAQYF.

This rearrangement joins TRBV5-3 to TRBJ2-7; 7 nucleotides agree with TRBD1. TRBV5-3 is an ORF, with its function uncertain. Germline trimming cut 10 bases from V and 6 bases from J; bases unmatched to any gene: 10. The CDR3 spans 12 residues. CDR3 sequence (DNA): TGTGCCCCCCCCAGGACAGGAACCGAGCAGTACTTC. Its translation is CAPPRTGTEQYF.

This sequence joins TRBV10-3 and TRBJ1-3, with 7 positions matching TRBD1. Germline loops: CDR1 ENHRY, CDR2 SYGVKD. The CDR3 totals 17 residues. V trimming: 0 bases; J trimming: 1 base; junction bases outside the gene matches: 6. The CDR3 protein is CAISESGGPPSGNTIYF. The CDR3 DNA is TGTGCCATCAGTGAGTCAGGGGGCCCCCCGTCTGGAAACACCATATATTTT.

The gene calls are TRBV6-6 and TRBJ1-1; D possibly corresponds to TRBD1 (6 bases). The V and J ends lost 4 bases and 7 bases respectively, with 10 bases between them. Germline values: CDR1 MNHNY, CDR2 SVGAGI (reference sequence). This CDR3 is built from 12 residues. The CDR3 sequence: CASSSGDGEAFF. CDR3 DNA: TGTGCCAGCAGTTCAGGGGATGGTGAAGCTTTCTTT.

J is TRBJ1-2 and V is TRBV7-2; TRBD1 agrees at 8 bases. Germline trimming cut 5 bases from V and 6 bases from J; bases unmatched to any gene: 11. This CDR3 spans 15 amino acids. The germline CDR1 and CDR2 sequences are SGHTA and FQGNSA. CDR3 in DNA: TGTGCCAGCAGCCCACGGGCAGGGGGCTTGAATGGCTACACCTTC. This translates into CASSPRAGGLNGYTF.

The chain uses TRBV6-1 and TRBJ1-1; TRBD1 is a possible D gene (5 bases). V lost 1 base, J lost 4 bases, and 10 bases lay in between. Germline assignment: CDR1 MNHNS and CDR2 SASEGT. The CDR3 has 14 residues. The CDR3 bases are TGTGCCAGCAGTGAAGGGGGGGGAGGCACTGAAGCTTTCTTT. It specifies CASSEGGGGTEAFF.

The chain uses TRBV6-5 and TRBJ1-1, with 9 bases identical to TRBD1. The germline V gene has CDR1 MNHEY and CDR2 SVGAGI. The V segment lost 0 bases and the J segment 4 bases; nucleotides outside the gene matches: 3. The CDR3 extends over 15 amino acids. The CDR3 DNA sequence: TGTGCCAGCAGTTACTCAGGGACAGGGCGCACTGAAGCTTTCTTT. It specifies CASSYSGTGRTEAFF.

V is TRBV5-6 and J is TRBJ1-6, with D hard to call. This CDR3 has 17 amino acids. V lost 0 bases, J lost 0 bases, and 10 bases lay in between. Per germline, CDR1 SGHDT and CDR2 YYEEEE. As DNA, the CDR3 is TGTGCCAGCAGCTTGGTCGGCGGTTCCTCCTATAATTCACCCCTCCACTTT. This codes for CASSLVGGSSYNSPLHF.

The V call is TRBV11-2, the J call TRBJ1-5, with a weak D call TRBD1 (6 bases). CDR1 is SGHAT, CDR2 FQNNGV, per germline. CDR3 length: 15 amino acids. Trimming removed 4 bases from V and 7 bases from J, with 17 bases in between. The DNA of the CDR3 is TGTGCCAGCAGCTCCCTAACAGGGATCGGGCAGCCCCAGCATTTT. Encoded protein: CASSSLTGIGQPQHF.

This clone was recorded a few times. The V and J genes are TRBV5-6 and TRBJ1-4; 8 nucleotides match TRBD1. V shed 4 bases and J 0 bases; nucleotides not matched to a gene: 11. The CDR3 length is 18 residues. Germline V gene data show CDR1 as SGHDT and CDR2 as YYEEEE. The DNA of the CDR3 is TGTGCCAGCAGCGTGGGCGGGACAGGACTTGCAACTAATGAAAAACTGTTTTTT. It codes for CASSVGGTGLATNEKLFF.

The chain employs TRBV10-1 and TRBJ2-7, with 11 bases that match TRBD1. Per germline, CDR1 WNHNN and CDR2 SYGVQD (reference sequence). Losses at the gene ends were 6 bases for V and 4 bases for J; bases not matched to a gene: 14. The CDR3 extends over 17 amino acids. CDR3 in amino acids: CASRIPGQGELSYEQYF. The CDR3 DNA is TGCGCCAGCAGGATCCCGGGACAGGGGGAATTGAGTTACGAGCAGTACTTC.